This TCR beta chain was sequenced during a study of shared clonotypes between healthy human individuals. Germline CDR1 is SGHVS and CDR2 is FQNEAQ. The V end lost 1 base, the J end lost 8 bases, and 15 bases lay between the germline ends. This CDR3 has 15 residues. With respect to this clone: Its antigen is currently unknown.

Overall study results and limits: How much donors shared clonotypes was expected to be affected by sequencing depth. Investigators collected only blood, and repertoires in tissues likely differ.

Profiling relied on immunoSEQ multiplex PCR, and the TCRdb table lists in-frame clones only, not all of them. This table has fewer than 600,000 clones, roughly 79% appearing once. The clonotype originates from a woman aged 40 to 55 in good health. Some clones in this sample may be carry-over from other donors' samples. The sequencing sample was made of PBMCs. The rearrangement links TRBV7-8 to TRBJ2-1, with D perhaps TRBD1 (5 bases). CDR3 sequence reads: CASSLVGAATDEQFF. The CDR3 DNA reads TGTGCCAGCAGCTTAGTAGGGGCCGCTACGGATGAGCAGTTCTTC.